This T cell receptor (beta chain) was sequenced for a study of CD4 and CD8 cells across lung adenocarcinoma regions. One entry per CDR3 protein, called by TCRdb with MiXCR from the PCR reads. The sample lists about 10,000 distinct CDR3 sequences; 40% to 60% were seen once. Donors had localized lung adenocarcinoma, a non-small cell lung cancer. The source is a male donor with lung adenocarcinoma. The CD4 and CD8 labels of this study may be unreliable. Sequenced: CD8+ T cells from the margin of a lung tumor.

The CDR3 nucleotides are TGTGCCAGCAGCGTAGTTGGGGGTGTGGCGGATACGCAGTATTTT. Its protein is CASSVVGGVADTQYF. The chain recombines TRBV9 with TRBJ2-3; D is tentatively TRBD1 or TRBD2 (5 bases each). The ends were cut back, 0 bases at V and 6 bases at J, with 14 bases in the middle. CDR1 is SGDLS, CDR2 YYNGEE, per germline. This CDR3 region has 15 residues.